This T cell receptor beta chain appears in the sequencing data of a study of shared T cell receptors in the human thymus. Measured with immunoSEQ multiplex PCR; TCRdb has only the in-frame clones, and not every one. Of almost 550,000 clones listed, approximately 80% are singletons. This clone was counted only a few times. The V gene lost 2 bases and the J gene lost 3 bases, with 19 bases spanning the gap. CDR3 length: 17 amino acids. CDR1 is MDHEN, CDR2 SYDVKM, per germline. These data are also associated with another study on human thymus T cells. This second study says: During corrective heart surgery, resections were taken, and the thymus tissue came from them. Thymic and blood repertoires seemed to show skewed V and J gene use. Highly overlapping thymic repertoires in unrelated individuals were reported by related research.

This receptor was identified in a boy under two years old with a congenital heart defect. The chain uses TRBV28 and TRBJ1-1, with TRBD1 as a possible D gene (6 bases). The sequencing input was thymocytes. The CDR3 loop is CASSLRTRGGAYTEAFF. DNA for the CDR3: TGTGCCAGCAGTTTACGGACCCGGGGGGGGGCGTACACTGAAGCTTTCTTT.